This T cell receptor (beta chain) was observed in a study of neurological immune-mediated disorders. Findings and limits, study-wide: HTLV-1-associated myelopathy had the most TCR clonal expansion, whereas multiple sclerosis had the least (lower than in healthy controls).

The sample holds many counts of this clonotype. Its specificity is not known. This CDR3 spans 12 amino acids. V lost 6 bases and J 2 bases, leaving 6 bases between the germline ends. Germline values: CDR1 MNHEY, CDR2 SVGEGT. Every sequencing run produced over 190 million TCR-beta sequences that came from 15-18 subjects. TCRdb redid the calling of the 5' RACE reads with MiXCR, one entry per CDR3 protein. This sample carries approximately 68,000 distinct CDR3 sequences, roughly 4.4% of them seen once, and the ten largest clones take around 2.2%. J is TRBJ2-3 and V is TRBV6-2 or TRBV6-3; no clear D gene. Sequencing was performed on PBMCs. This TCR came from a woman between 65 and 79 years old with multiple sclerosis. The CDR3 protein is CASSGDTDTQYF. CDR3 in DNA: TGTGCCAGCAGCGGTGACACAGATACGCAGTATTTT.